The 30 T cell receptor beta chains below were found in one sample sequenced in a study of cytomegalovirus exposure and HLA in healthy donors. Amplification used 60 Vbeta primers and 13 Jbeta primers. The method was immunoSEQ multiplex PCR; TCRdb's version includes in-frame clones alone and lacks a portion of them. The table shows 100,000 to 130,000 clones, with about 74% occurring only once. The sample comprised PBMCs. These receptors were taken from a woman aged 40 to 50 in good health and CMV-seropositive.

This clone was recorded a few times. The J gene is TRBJ1-4, the V gene TRBV10-3; 11 bases fit TRBD1. Trimming took 6 bases from V and 7 from J; bases not matched to a gene: 4. Per the germline V gene, CDR1 is ENHRY and CDR2 is SYGVKD. The CDR3 runs 14 residues. CDR3 protein: CAISRDRGGEKLFF. The CDR3 region has the DNA TGTGCCATCAGCCGGGACAGGGGGGGTGAAAAACTGTTTTTT.

V usage is TRBV27 and J usage is TRBJ2-7; 7 bases map to TRBD1. The CDR3 totals 14 residues. Germline-derived CDR1 and CDR2 are MNHEY and SMNVEV (reference sequence). V lost 8 bases and J lost 6; bases outside the gene matches: 13. The CDR3, as DNA: TGTGCCAGCCGACTTGTCGACAGGGCTGGCGAGCAGTACTTC. This sequence encodes CASRLVDRAGEQYF.

This clone occurred a few times. V is TRBV7-2 and J is TRBJ2-2; D gene unclear. The CDR3 is 13 amino acids. Trimming removed 11 bases from V and 7 bases from J, with 17 bases in between. Germline CDR1 reads SGHTA; CDR2 reads FQGNSA. This chain's CDR3 is CAGRDNFGGELFF. For the CDR3, the DNA is TGTGCCGGAAGAGACAATTTCGGCGGGGAGCTGTTTTTT.

The chain employs TRBV15 and TRBJ2-5; 9 bases are shared with TRBD2. The germline CDR1 and CDR2 sequences are LNHNV and YYDKDF (reference sequence). This CDR3 comprises 16 residues. V trimming: 4 bases; J trimming: 3 bases; junction bases outside the gene matches: 9. The CDR3 loop reads CATSKRGAIREETQYF. The CDR3 region has the DNA TGTGCCACCAGCAAGCGGGGGGCGATACGAGAAGAGACCCAGTACTTC.

The chain uses TRBV9 and TRBJ2-7, with a tentative D call TRBD2 (5 bases). CDR1 is SGDLS, CDR2 YYNGEE, per germline. CDR3 size: 15 residues. Between the trimmed V and J ends, which lost 4 bases and 0 bases, there was a span of 14 bases. The CDR3 is CASSPNPTNSYEQYF. CDR3 nucleotides: TGTGCCAGCAGCCCTAACCCGACTAACTCCTACGAGCAGTACTTC.

This clone has more than one count but fewer than ten. The J gene is TRBJ2-7, the V gene TRBV6-5, with 7 bases aligning to TRBD1. The junction had 5 bases not matched to a gene; V was cut back by 10 bases and J by 2 bases. The CDR3 is 12 amino acids. The germline V gene has CDR1 MNHEY and CDR2 SVGAGI. DNA of the CDR3: TGTGCCACTACCGGGACAGCCTACGAGCAGTACTTC. Protein product: CATTGTAYEQYF.

On this clone: Mismatch with germline at one junction end may stem from a read error. V gene TRBV7-7 combines with J gene TRBJ2-1, with 13 bases matching TRBD2. CDR3 length: 15 residues. CDR1 and CDR2 (germline): SSHAT, FNYEAQ (reference sequence). The CDR3 DNA is TGTGCTAGCAGCCCCGGGACTAGCGGGGACAATGAGCAGTTCTTC. Translation: CASSPGTSGDNEQFF. Complete variable domain (other parts from reference TRBV7-7 and TRBJ2-1): GAGVSQSPRYKVTKRGQDVTLRCDPISSHATLYWYQQALGQGPEFLTYFNYEAQPDKSGLPSDRFSAERPEGSISTLTIQRTEQRDSAMYRCASSPGTSGDNEQFFGPGTRLTVL.

The rearrangement joins TRBV5-6 to TRBJ1-3, with a tentative D call TRBD1 (6 bases). V was trimmed by 4 bases and J by 0 bases, leaving 11 bases between them. There are 15 residues in the CDR3. Germline-derived CDR1 and CDR2 are SGHDT and YYEEEE. CDR3 coding DNA: TGTGCCAGCAGCCCTGGACAGTCCTCTGGAAACACCATATATTTT. Translation: CASSPGQSSGNTIYF.

This clone was found a few times. Additional DNA sequences in this sample encode the identical CDR3. The chain uses TRBV6-6 and TRBJ2-1; 8 bases line up with TRBD1. CDR3 size: 14 residues. The germline V gene has CDR1 MNHNY and CDR2 SVGAGI (reference sequence). V lost 6 bases and J lost 6; bases outside the gene matches: 7. The CDR3 protein is CASRAGTGGNEQFF. In DNA form, the CDR3 reads TGTGCCAGCAGAGCCGGGACAGGAGGCAATGAGCAGTTCTTC.

This sequence joins TRBV6-1 and TRBJ1-2; 11 bases are a match to TRBD1. The length of the CDR3 is 14 residues. V was clipped by 1 base and J by 7 bases; unmatched bases: 2. Germline assignment: CDR1 MNHNS and CDR2 SASEGT. For the CDR3, the DNA is TGTGCCAGCAGTGAAGTTGGGACAGGGGGTGGCTACACCTTC. The encoded protein is CASSEVGTGGGYTF.

V and J are TRBV19 and TRBJ1-2, with 10 positions matching TRBD1. Germline V gives CDR1 LNHDA, CDR2 SQIVND (reference sequence). This CDR3 contains 13 residues. V lost 3 bases, J lost 8 bases, and 3 bases stayed unmatched. The DNA of the CDR3 is TGTGCCAGTAGTATCGACAGGGGGCAGGGCTACACCTTC. It encodes CASSIDRGQGYTF.

The V call is TRBV6-5, the J call TRBJ1-1; 10 positions agree with TRBD1. The CDR3 extends over 13 amino acids. CDR1 is MNHEY, CDR2 SVGAGI, per germline. With V trimmed by 6 bases and J by 5 bases, 3 bases remained unmatched. The CDR3, as DNA: TGTGCCAGCAGGGGGACAGGGGAAACTGAAGCTTTCTTT. Residues: CASRGTGETEAFF.

This chain uses TRBV30 with TRBJ2-7, with 7 bases that match TRBD1. The junction had 1 base not matched to a gene; V was cut back by 0 bases and J by 2 bases. This CDR3 spans 13 amino acids. Germline V CDR1 and CDR2: GTSNPN, SVGIG (reference sequence). CDR3: CAWSVGTAYEQYF. For the CDR3, the DNA is TGTGCCTGGAGTGTAGGGACAGCCTACGAGCAGTACTTC.

The V and J genes are TRBV30 and TRBJ2-5; D may be TRBD1 (6 bases). The J call may be incorrect, as the DNA end agrees better with TRBJ2-7. This CDR3 contains 15 residues. CDR1 and CDR2 from the germline V gene are GTSNPN and SVGIG (reference sequence). CDR3 amino acids: CAWSKAGAGSYEQYF. In DNA form, the CDR3 reads TGTGCCTGGAGTAAAGCAGGGGCGGGTTCCTACGAGCAGTACTTC.

The CDR3, as DNA: TGTGCCATCATTAAAGGGACAGGGTACAATGAGCAGTTCTTC. This sequence encodes CAIIKGTGYNEQFF. The genes are TRBV10-3 and TRBJ2-1, with 9 bases aligning to TRBD1. Germline CDR1 ENHRY, CDR2 SYGVKD. The CDR3 extends over 14 amino acids. Trimming cost V 7 bases and J 4 bases; bases outside gene matches: 5.

The gene calls are TRBV27 and TRBJ1-4, with 7 nucleotides matching TRBD1. V was clipped by 6 bases and J by 0 bases; unmatched bases: 1. Germline assignment: CDR1 MNHEY and CDR2 SMNVEV (reference sequence). The CDR3 sequence is 14 residues long. CDR3 bases: TGTGCCAGCAGGGGGACAGCAACTAATGAAAAACTGTTTTTT. Encoded protein: CASRGTATNEKLFF.

The V and J genes are TRBV5-4 and TRBJ1-1; D is perhaps TRBD1 (5 bases). CDR1 SGHNT and CDR2 YYREEE come from the germline V gene (reference sequence). This CDR3 is 14 amino acids long. The ends were cut back, 4 bases at V and 1 base at J, with 11 bases in the middle. CDR3 sequence (DNA): TGTGCCAGCAGCCGGGGGGTGGGGAACACTGAAGCTTTCTTT. Its translation: CASSRGVGNTEAFF.

J is TRBJ1-1 and V is TRBV5-4; 7 bases are shared with TRBD1. The V segment lost 5 bases and the J segment 1 base; nucleotides outside the gene matches: 5. CDR1 and CDR2 (germline): SGHNT, YYREEE (reference sequence). The CDR3 loop spans 14 amino acids. The CDR3 DNA sequence: TGTGCCAGCAGTGGGGGACAGCCGAACACTGAAGCTTTCTTT. It yields the protein CASSGGQPNTEAFF.

The chain combines TRBV11-2 with TRBJ1-2; 10 bases are a match to TRBD1. V lost 4 bases to trimming and J lost 5 bases; unmatched junction nucleotides: 4. This CDR3 has 14 residues. Germline V lookup: CDR1 SGHAT, CDR2 FQNNGV. CDR3 in amino acids: CASSSTGGAYGYTF. DNA for the CDR3: TGTGCCAGCAGCTCGACAGGGGGCGCTTATGGCTACACCTTC.

This clone was detected many times. This chain connects TRBV28 to TRBJ2-5; 7 bases map to TRBD1. V was clipped by 4 bases and J by 1 base; unmatched bases: 3. Germline V gene sequence: CDR1 MDHEN, CDR2 SYDVKM. This CDR3 has 14 residues. This CDR3 reads CASSSGGAQETQYF. CDR3 nucleotides: TGTGCCAGCAGTTCAGGGGGAGCCCAAGAGACCCAGTACTTC. The full variable domain, rest sourced from reference TRBV28 and TRBJ2-5, is DVKVTQSSRYLVKRTGEKVFLECVQDMDHENMFWYRQDPGLGLRLIYFSYDVKMKEKGDIPEGYSVSREKKERFSLILESASTNQTSMYLCASSSGGAQETQYFGPGTRLLVL.

V is TRBV19 and J is TRBJ1-1; D possibly corresponds to TRBD1 (6 bases). Trimming took off 5 bases at V and 1 base at J, with 8 bases between the two ends. The length of the CDR3 is 13 residues. Germline V gene data show CDR1 as LNHDA and CDR2 as SQIVND (reference sequence). CDR3 in DNA: TGTGCCAGTAGTGCGGACAGGAACACTGAAGCTTTCTTT. It encodes CASSADRNTEAFF.

Remarks on this clone: One junction end disagrees with the germline gene, perhaps due to a read error. The chain links TRBV7-2 to TRBJ2-3; D not certain. This CDR3 is 12 amino acids long. Germline lookup yields CDR1 SGHTA and CDR2 FQGNSA. Written as DNA, the CDR3 is TGTGCCAGCACCTTAGGGCGGGATACGCAGTATTTT. Translating it yields CASTLGRDTQYF.

This rearrangement joins TRBV29-1 to TRBJ1-6, with 9 bases fitting TRBD1. This CDR3 is 13 amino acids long. The V gene's germline CDR1 is SQVTM and CDR2 ANQGSEA. The ends lost 5 bases at V and 6 bases at J; junction bases unmatched: 2. The CDR3 region has the DNA TGCAGCGTTTCACAGGGGGCTAATTCACCCCTCCACTTT. It yields the protein CSVSQGANSPLHF.

The rearrangement uses TRBV5-6 and TRBJ1-6; D might be TRBD1 (5 bases). Deletions cut 0 bases from V and 6 bases from J, with 13 bases between. CDR1 is SGHDT, CDR2 YYEEEE, per germline. The CDR3 has 16 amino acids. The CDR3 DNA reads as TGTGCCAGCAGCTTGGCCGGTGATAGGGGTAATTCACCCCTCCACTTT. Protein sequence: CASSLAGDRGNSPLHF.

This clone has only one observation. The rearrangement joins TRBV13 to TRBJ2-6; 8 bases match TRBD2. The ends lost 6 bases at V and 0 bases at J; junction bases unmatched: 4. There are 16 residues in the CDR3. CDR1 is PRHDT, CDR2 FYEKMQ, per germline (reference sequence). For the CDR3, the DNA is TGTGCCAGCAGGACACGGGGGGGCTCTGGGGCCAACGTCCTGACTTTC. This encodes CASRTRGGSGANVLTF. Supplemented by reference TRBV13 and TRBJ2-6, the full variable domain reads AAGVIQSPRHLIKEKRETATLKCYPIPRHDTVYWYQQGPGQDPQFLISFYEKMQSDKGSIPDRFSAQQFSDYHSELNMSSLELGDSALYFCASRTRGGSGANVLTFGAGSRLTVL.

The chain uses TRBV7-2 and TRBJ1-2; 7 bases fit TRBD1. CDR3 length equals 13 residues. V shed 3 bases and J 4 bases; nucleotides not matched to a gene: 2. In germline, CDR1 is SGHTA, CDR2 FQGNSA. In DNA, the CDR3 is TGTGCCAGCAGCTTGGGACAGCGCTATGGCTACACCTTC. Translation: CASSLGQRYGYTF.

The chain carries TRBV6-1 and TRBJ1-3; 7 positions match TRBD1. Germline V gene lookup returns CDR1 MNHNS and CDR2 SASEGT. The CDR3 covers 14 residues. With 7 bases clipped from V and 0 bases from J, the junction kept 3 bases outside the gene matches. CDR3 nucleotides: TGTGCCAGCACCTACAGGGGCTCTGGAAACACCATATATTTT. Protein sequence: CASTYRGSGNTIYF.

The gene calls are TRBV11-3 and TRBJ2-1, with TRBD1 matching 7 bases. CDR1 is SGHNT, CDR2 YENEEA, per germline. The CDR3 length is 15 residues. Losses at the gene ends were 5 bases for V and 4 bases for J; bases not matched to a gene: 8. CDR3 coding DNA: TGTGCCAGCAGCGTCCGGGACAGTGTTTACAATGAGCAGTTCTTC. Translation: CASSVRDSVYNEQFF.

The rearrangement uses TRBV5-6 and TRBJ1-2, with 8 bases lining up with TRBD1. Unmatched junction bases numbered 14, after V lost 0 bases and J lost 4 bases. The CDR3 is 18 residues long. CDR1 and CDR2 (germline): SGHDT, YYEEEE. In DNA form, the CDR3 reads TGTGCCAGCAGCTTGGAGCTCGGACAGGGCTTTTATAGCTATGGCTACACCTTC. Amino acids: CASSLELGQGFYSYGYTF.

Remarks on this clone: An end of the junction does not agree with germline; a read error may underlie this. The V and J genes are TRBV7-7 and TRBJ2-2; 10 nucleotides align to TRBD2. CDR3 length: 18 amino acids. Per the germline V gene, CDR1 is SSHAT and CDR2 is FNYEAQ (reference sequence). CDR3 sequence: CASSFFLAGETNTGELFF. DNA for the CDR3: TGTGCTAGCAGCTTCTTCCTAGCGGGGGAAACGAACACCGGGGAGCTGTTTTTT.